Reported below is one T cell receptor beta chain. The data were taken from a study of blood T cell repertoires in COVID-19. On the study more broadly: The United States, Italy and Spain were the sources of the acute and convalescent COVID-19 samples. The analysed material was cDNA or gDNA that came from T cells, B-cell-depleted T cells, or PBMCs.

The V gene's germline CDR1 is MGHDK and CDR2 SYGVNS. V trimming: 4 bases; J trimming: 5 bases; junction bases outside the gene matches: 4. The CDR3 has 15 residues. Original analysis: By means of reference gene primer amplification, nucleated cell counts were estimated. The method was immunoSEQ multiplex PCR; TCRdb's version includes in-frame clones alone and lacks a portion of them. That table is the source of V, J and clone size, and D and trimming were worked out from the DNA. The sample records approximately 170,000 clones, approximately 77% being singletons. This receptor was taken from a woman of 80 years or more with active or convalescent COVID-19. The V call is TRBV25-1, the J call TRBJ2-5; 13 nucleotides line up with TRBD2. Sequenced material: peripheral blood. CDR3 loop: CASSARLAGGETQYF. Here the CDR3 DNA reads TGTGCCAGCAGTGCCCGACTAGCGGGAGGTGAGACCCAGTACTTC.